The entry that follows covers one T cell receptor (beta chain) sequence. Antigen unknown. 13 Jbeta primers and 60 Vbeta primers were used for the PCR. Generated by immunoSEQ multiplex PCR, the TCRdb table keeps only in-frame clones and is missing some. The sample holds 150,000 or so clones, about 75% seen once. These data come from a study of cytomegalovirus exposure and HLA in healthy donors. Whole-study results and caveats: No immune exposure information besides CMV serostatus was available. Altogether, more than 150 TCR beta chains were recorded as cytomegalovirus-associated. Some V segments, including TRBV6-2 and TRBV6-3, were excluded as indistinguishable.

Germline CDR1 and CDR2: MNHEY and SVGAGI. V was cut by 2 bases and J by 0 bases, with 5 bases left in between. This CDR3 comprises 14 residues. What was sequenced was PBMCs. The receptor's source is a man over 45 in good health and CMV-seropositive. The gene calls are TRBV6-5 and TRBJ1-3, with D unresolved. CDR3 region: CASSYAYSGNTIYF. CDR3 in DNA: TGTGCCAGCAGTTACGCCTACTCTGGAAACACCATATATTTT.